This TCR beta chain was obtained from a study of T cell repertoires in cytomegalovirus infection. At the level of the study: In the study, CMV epitopes included recently identified HLA-C-restricted and well-studied HLA-B-restricted ones. CMV infection and matching HLA type were both indicated by public TCR beta signatures. Study-level findings and limits: The ex vivo response was dominated by HLA-C-restricted CMV-specific TCR beta clonotypes. Carriers of CMV and the relevant HLA type were discriminated by public TCR beta frequency.

TCRdb independently ran MiXCR on the reads; one entry per CDR3 protein. The sample yields hundreds of thousands of distinct CDR3 sequences, approximately 31% seen once. Turning to this clonotype: Its target is not known.

Looked up from germline, CDR1 is MGHRA and CDR2 is YSYEKL. This CDR3 is built from 16 residues. Trimming took 3 bases from V and 8 from J; bases not matched to a gene: 11. The material sequenced was cultured CD8+ T cells from PBMCs, taken from culture after CMV antigen stimulation. The chain uses TRBV4-1 and TRBJ2-2, with 8 nucleotides matching TRBD1. This clonotype originated in a human donor in good health (CMV status not recorded). Some clones in this sample may be carry-over from other donors' samples. The CDR3 DNA sequence: TGCGCCAGCAGCCACTCCGGACAGGGAGGAGGTGGGGAGCTGTTTTTT. Translated, it gives CASSHSGQGGGGELFF.